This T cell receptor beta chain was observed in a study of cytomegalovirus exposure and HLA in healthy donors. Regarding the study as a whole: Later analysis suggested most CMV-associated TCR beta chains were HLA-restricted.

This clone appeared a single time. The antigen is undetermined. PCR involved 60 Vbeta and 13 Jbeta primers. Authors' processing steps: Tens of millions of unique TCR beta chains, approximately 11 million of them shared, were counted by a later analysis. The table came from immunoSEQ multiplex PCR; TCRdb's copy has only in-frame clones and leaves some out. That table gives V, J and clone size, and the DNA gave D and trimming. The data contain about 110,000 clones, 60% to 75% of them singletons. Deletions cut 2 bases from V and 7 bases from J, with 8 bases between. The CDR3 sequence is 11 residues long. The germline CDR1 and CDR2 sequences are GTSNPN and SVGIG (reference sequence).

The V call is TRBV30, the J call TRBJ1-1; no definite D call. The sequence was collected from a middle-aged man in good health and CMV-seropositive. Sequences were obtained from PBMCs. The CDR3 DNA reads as TGTGCCTGGAGTCCGCAGTTTGAAGCTTTCTTT. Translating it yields CAWSPQFEAFF.